The 18 T cell receptor beta chains reported below all come from one sample, sequenced in a study of blood T cells in healthy people across ages. Combining a sample-barcoded 5' primer with a J-beta primer mix, a second PCR ran for roughly 6 to 12 cycles. TCRdb reprocessed the 5' RACE reads with MiXCR, giving one entry per CDR3 protein. The data hold over 600,000 distinct CDR3 sequences, with 40% to 45% observed a single time. Sequencing was done on a sample of blood. The receptors shown here come from a man of 80 years or more in good health.

The chain employs TRBV28 and TRBJ2-7, with no clear D. The end of the DNA fits TRBJ2-5 better, so the J call may be wrong. The germline V gene encodes CDR1 MDHEN and CDR2 SYDVKM. The CDR3 sequence is 13 residues long. The CDR3 DNA reads as TGTGCCAGCAGTGTTTCCGCACCGGGGACCCAGTACTTC. This sequence encodes CASSVSAPGTQYF.

On this clonotype itself: Mismatch with germline at one junction end may stem from a read error. The chain links TRBV6-1 to TRBJ1-2; 7 nucleotides align to TRBD1. The CDR3 consists of 15 residues. Germline CDR1 and CDR2: MNHNS and SASEGT. The CDR3 loop is CASSEQGTILYGYTF. For the CDR3, the DNA is TGTGCCAGTAGTGAACAGGGGACCATCCTTTATGGCTACACCTTC.

The rearrangement joins TRBV27 to TRBJ2-1; D gene unclear. CDR1 MNHEY and CDR2 SMNVEV come from the germline V gene (reference sequence). Trimming removed 3 bases at V and 2 bases at J, with 14 bases between. The CDR3 contains 16 residues. The DNA of the CDR3 is TGTGCCAGCAGTTTTGGTAGAACTATGACCTACAATGAGCAGTTCTTC. Its translation is CASSFGRTMTYNEQFF.

The CDR3 is CASSPLGGQGAFF. The CDR3 DNA is TGTGCCAGCAGCCCTCTTGGTGGACAGGGGGCTTTCTTT. The chain couples TRBV7-9 to TRBJ1-1, with 9 bases fitting TRBD1. The CDR3 is made up of 13 amino acids. The V segment lost 5 bases and the J segment 11 bases; nucleotides outside the gene matches: 9. Germline V gene lookup returns CDR1 SEHNR and CDR2 FQNEAQ (reference sequence).

This chain uses TRBV11-2 with TRBJ2-6, with D uncertain. The ends were cut back, 5 bases at V and 0 bases at J, with 11 bases in the middle. This CDR3 has 16 residues. The germline V gene has CDR1 SGHAT and CDR2 FQNNGV. In DNA, the CDR3 is TGTGCCAGCAGCCCCCTCCCCAGCTCTGGGGCCAACGTCCTGACTTTC. It specifies CASSPLPSSGANVLTF.

The CDR3 DNA sequence: TGTGCCAGCAGCCGCGCGACAGGGTTAGGCGGGGAGCTGTTTTTT. Amino acid sequence: CASSRATGLGGELFF. V and J are TRBV14 and TRBJ2-2; 7 bases line up with TRBD1. The V and J ends lost 4 bases and 7 bases, in that order; junction bases with no gene match: 9. Germline V gene sequence: CDR1 SGHDN, CDR2 FVKESK. The CDR3 sequence is 15 residues long.

This chain uses TRBV7-2 with TRBJ2-6, with D perhaps being TRBD1 or TRBD2 (5 bases each). Per the germline V gene, CDR1 is SGHTA and CDR2 is FQGNSA. V gave up 7 bases and J gave up 1 base, with 17 bases separating them. This CDR3 contains 17 residues. The CDR3 bases are TGTGCCAGCAACTCCGAGGGACGGGCATCTGGGGCCAACGTCCTGACTTTC. Its protein product is CASNSEGRASGANVLTF.

The V call is TRBV20-1, the J call TRBJ1-5, with 7 bases identical to TRBD1. J lost 4 bases, V lost 1 base, and 7 bases had no gene match. There are 15 residues in the CDR3. CDR1 and CDR2 (germline): DFQATT, SNEGSKA (reference sequence). The CDR3 sequence is CSARGNRGINQPQHF. The DNA of the CDR3 is TGCAGTGCTAGAGGTAACAGGGGAATTAATCAGCCCCAGCATTTT.

This chain connects TRBV5-4 to TRBJ2-3; 10 nucleotides match TRBD2. With 1 base clipped from V and 4 bases from J, the junction kept 12 bases outside the gene matches. Per the germline V gene, CDR1 is SGHNT and CDR2 is YYREEE (reference sequence). The CDR3 totals 18 residues. CDR3 bases: TGTGCCAGCAGCTTGATCCAGCGGGGGGGATTAAACGCAGATACGCAGTATTTT. Amino acid sequence: CASSLIQRGGLNADTQYF.

The gene calls are TRBV20-1 and TRBJ2-4, with 7 bases lining up with TRBD1. The V segment lost 6 bases and the J segment 13 bases; nucleotides outside the gene matches: 15. The CDR3 is made up of 13 amino acids. Germline V CDR1 and CDR2: DFQATT, SNEGSKA (reference sequence). DNA for the CDR3: TGCAGTGCAAGGAACAGGGGCCCAGGAGAGCAGTACTTC. This encodes CSARNRGPGEQYF.

The chain combines TRBV20-1 with TRBJ2-3, with D perhaps being TRBD1 or TRBD2 (5 bases each). The CDR3 covers 14 residues. V lost 4 bases and J 3 bases, leaving 14 bases between the germline ends. Looked up from germline, CDR1 is DFQATT and CDR2 is SNEGSKA (reference sequence). The CDR3 region is CSAMGVRKTDTQYF. CDR3 DNA sequence: TGCAGTGCTATGGGGGTCAGAAAAACAGATACGCAGTATTTT.

The chain uses TRBV6-1 and TRBJ2-1, with D perhaps matching TRBD1 (7 bases). Trimming removed 6 bases at V and 2 bases at J, with 17 bases between. There are 16 residues in the CDR3. Germline assignment: CDR1 MNHNS and CDR2 SASEGT. Here the CDR3 reads CASRVTGAGTYNEQFF. The DNA of the CDR3 is TGTGCCAGCAGGGTCACAGGGGCGGGGACCTACAATGAGCAGTTCTTC.

This clonotype was counted a few times. The chain has TRBV20-1 and TRBJ1-1; no reliable D call. CDR1 DFQATT and CDR2 SNEGSKA come from the germline V gene (reference sequence). The CDR3 has 10 amino acids. The CDR3 loop is CRTASTEAFF. DNA for the CDR3: TGCAGGACTGCATCCACTGAAGCTTTCTTT.

The chain couples TRBV9 to TRBJ2-1; D is tentatively TRBD1 or TRBD2 (5 bases each). The CDR3 length is 14 residues. V lost 3 bases to trimming and J lost 9 bases, with 16 bases between them. Germline-derived CDR1 and CDR2 are SGDLS and YYNGEE. CDR3 DNA: TGTGCCAGCAGCGCAGGGACCGGGGTCGGTGAGCAGTTCTTC. Translation gives CASSAGTGVGEQFF. The whole variable domain, filled in from reference TRBV9 and TRBJ2-1, reads DSGVTQTPKHLITATGQRVTLRCSPRSGDLSVYWYQQSLDQGLQFLIQYYNGEERAKGNILERFSAQQFPDLHSELNLSSLELGDSALYFCASSAGTGVGEQFFGPGTRLTVL.

This chain uses TRBV4-2 with TRBJ2-1; D is uncertain. Trimming removed 0 bases at V and 12 bases at J, with 12 bases between. This CDR3 comprises 13 residues. Germline assignment: CDR1 LGHNA and CDR2 YNFKEQ. The chain's CDR3 is CASSQDFGGSQFF. The CDR3 nucleotides are TGTGCCAGCAGCCAAGATTTTGGCGGCTCGCAGTTCTTC.

The CDR3 loop reads CASSPGNGQETQYF. DNA for the CDR3: TGCGCCAGCAGCCCGGGTAACGGCCAAGAGACCCAGTACTTC. The chain uses TRBV5-1 and TRBJ2-5; the D is unclear. The germline V gene has CDR1 SGHRS and CDR2 YFSETQ. This CDR3 region has 14 residues. The V gene lost 4 bases and the J gene lost 1 base, with 11 bases spanning the gap.

This clonotype was counted between two and nine times. The chain employs TRBV11-3 and TRBJ2-7; TRBD2 matches 9 bases. J lost 4 bases, V lost 4 bases, and 8 bases had no gene match. Germline CDR1 is SGHNT and CDR2 is YENEEA. This CDR3 has 15 residues. CDR3 coding DNA: TGTGCCAGCAGCTATCTAGCGGGATCTGAGTACGAGCAGTACTTC. This translates into CASSYLAGSEYEQYF.

This chain links TRBV30 with TRBJ1-2, with TRBD1 matching over 9 bases. J lost 4 bases, V lost 4 bases, and 7 bases had no gene match. The length of the CDR3 is 14 residues. Germline CDR1 GTSNPN, CDR2 SVGIG (reference sequence). The CDR3 region is CAWTQGQGIYGYTF. The CDR3 bases are TGTGCCTGGACTCAAGGACAGGGGATCTATGGCTACACCTTC.